The rows below give T cell receptor beta chains drawn from one sample of a study of blood T cell repertoires in COVID-19. Libraries were prepared by immunoSEQ multiplex PCR; TCRdb keeps only in-frame clonotypes and omits some of them. The table includes around 170,000 clones, 65% to 90% detected once. Sequencing was done on a sample of peripheral blood. These receptors were collected from a man in his fifties with active or convalescent COVID-19. Each CDR3 is given with its conserved first and last residue. Fields, in order: D gene, clone size, V gene, J gene, CDR3 protein, CDR3 DNA. The D gene is left open where the match is weak. Some rows have no size entry. The others give once, few or many, or a class for an expanded clone.

TRBD1	NA	TRBV13	TRBJ2-3	CASSSGQGAADTQYF	TGTGCCAGCAGCTCAGGACAGGGGGCTGCAGATACGCAGTATTTT
TRBD1	NA	TRBV19	TRBJ1-3	CASSRTGAMDTIYF	TGTGCCAGTAGTAGGACAGGGGCGATGGACACCATATATTTT
TRBD1	NA	TRBV28	TRBJ2-3	CASSLDRDTDTQYF	TGTGCCAGCAGTTTGGACAGGGACACAGATACGCAGTATTTT
NA	NA	TRBV6-5	TRBJ2-7	CASNRLYEQYF	TGTGCCAGCAACAGGTTATACGAGCAGTACTTC
NA	NA	TRBV30	TRBJ1-5	CAWREGNQPQHF	TGTGCCTGGAGGGAGGGAAATCAGCCCCAGCATTTT
NA	NA	TRBV30	TRBJ1-2	CAWSVVSYGYTF	TGTGCCTGGAGTGTTGTATCCTATGGCTACACCTTC
NA	NA	TRBV7-3	TRBJ2-3	CASSSSWTDTQYF	TGTGCCAGCAGCAGCTCTTGGACAGATACGCAGTATTTT
NA	NA	TRBV30	TRBJ1-1	CAWRRRVTEAFF	TGTGCCTGGAGGAGACGGGTAACTGAAGCTTTCTTT
TRBD1	NA	TRBV12-3/TRBV12-4	TRBJ1-2	CASSRQGPRPYTF	TGTGCCAGCAGCAGACAGGGGCCTCGACCCTACACCTTC
TRBD1	NA	TRBV19	TRBJ1-2	CASSIPGGNYGYTF	TGTGCCAGTAGTATACCAGGGGGAAACTATGGCTACACCTTC
TRBD1	once	TRBV5-6	TRBJ1-5	CASSVGTGNKPQHF	TGTGCCAGCAGCGTTGGGACAGGGAATAAGCCCCAGCATTTT
TRBD2	NA	TRBV28	TRBJ2-7	CASKELAEAEQYF	TGTGCCAGCAAAGAACTAGCGGAGGCTGAGCAGTACTTC
TRBD1	NA	TRBV3-1/TRBV3-2	TRBJ2-7	CASSPGQGLHEQYF	TGTGCCAGCAGCCCGGGACAGGGTCTCCACGAGCAGTACTTC
NA	NA	TRBV5-6	TRBJ1-2	CASSLFAGDRGYTF	TGTGCCAGCAGCTTGTTTGCCGGGGATCGTGGCTACACCTTC
NA	NA	TRBV7-6	TRBJ1-1	CASSSLMGVGGEAFF	TGTGCCAGCAGCTCTCTAATGGGTGTCGGAGGGGAGGCTTTCTTT
NA	NA	TRBV21-1	TRBJ2-2	CASSKASGAGELFF	TGTGCCAGCAGCAAGGCTAGCGGGGCCGGGGAGCTGTTTTTT
TRBD2	few	TRBV9	TRBJ2-1	CASSARGLEQFF	TGTGCCAGCAGCGCCCGGGGACTAGAGCAGTTCTTC
TRBD1	NA	TRBV12-3/TRBV12-4	TRBJ1-2	CASSRTGQYTF	TGTGCCAGCAGTCGGACAGGACAATACACCTTC
TRBD2	NA	TRBV3-1/TRBV3-2	TRBJ2-2	CASSQDRSSGITGELFF	TGTGCCAGCAGCCAAGATCGCTCTAGCGGAATCACCGGGGAGCTGTTTTTT
TRBD1	few	TRBV15	TRBJ2-7	CATSSPGKGQGNYEQYF	TGTGCCACCAGCAGCCCAGGGAAGGGACAGGGGAACTACGAGCAGTACTTC
NA	few	TRBV28	TRBJ1-2	CASSLGTGSGLFYGYTF	TGTGCCAGCAGTTTAGGTACAGGGTCAGGGCTTTTCTATGGCTACACCTTC
NA	NA	TRBV28	TRBJ1-6	CASSLWADFERSPLHF	TGTGCCAGCAGTTTATGGGCGGACTTCGAAAGGTCACCCCTCCACTTT
NA	NA	TRBV1	TRBJ1-4	CTSSQDPMGRGVWKLFF	TGCACCAGCAGCCAAGATCCGATGGGCAGGGGCGTGTGGAAACTGTTTTTT
TRBD1	NA	TRBV5-4	TRBJ2-2	CASSSNTPGQGVITGELFF	TGTGCCAGCAGCTCCAATACCCCGGGACAGGGGGTTATCACCGGGGAGCTGTTTTTT
TRBD1	NA	TRBV29-1	TRBJ1-1	CSVPNRDRGNTEAFF	TGCAGCGTTCCCAATCGGGACAGGGGGAACACTGAAGCTTTCTTT
TRBD1	NA	TRBV30	TRBJ1-6	CAWTGGSYNSPLHF	TGTGCCTGGACAGGGGGTTCCTATAATTCACCCCTCCACTTT
TRBD1	NA	TRBV5-1	TRBJ1-1	CASSLAGGDLAFF	TGCGCCAGCAGCTTGGCAGGGGGCGATTTGGCTTTCTTT
NA	few	TRBV7-9	TRBJ1-2	CASSLAEVYGYTF	TGTGCCAGCAGCTTAGCGGAGGTCTATGGCTACACCTTC
NA	few	TRBV7-9	TRBJ1-5	CASSFAGFNQPQHF	TGTGCCAGCAGCTTTGCAGGGTTCAATCAGCCCCAGCATTTT
NA	NA	TRBV20-1	TRBJ1-2	CSASRGQYGYTF	TGCAGTGCTAGTCGCGGGCAGTATGGCTACACCTTC
NA	NA	TRBV7-2	TRBJ2-3	CASSLTRDTQYF	TGTGCCAGCAGCTTAACGAGGGATACGCAGTATTTT
TRBD1	NA	TRBV25-1	TRBJ1-3	CASEGQGLSSGNTIYF	TGTGCCAGCGAGGGACAGGGTTTATCTTCTGGAAACACCATATATTTT
NA	NA	TRBV5-4	TRBJ1-2	CASSALGEGNGYTF	TGTGCCAGCAGCGCCCTGGGGGAGGGAAATGGCTACACCTTC
NA	NA	TRBV28	TRBJ1-5	CASRTPGDTSNQPQHF	TGTGCCAGCAGGACTCCAGGGGATACTAGCAATCAGCCCCAGCATTTT
NA	NA	TRBV6-5	TRBJ1-3	CASSYSRGVGNTIYF	TGTGCCAGCAGTTACTCCAGGGGCGTTGGGAACACCATATATTTT
NA	NA	TRBV3-1/TRBV3-2	TRBJ2-3	CASSQRDTQYF	TGTGCCAGCAGCCAGCGAGATACGCAGTATTTT
TRBD2	NA	TRBV7-2	TRBJ2-1	CASSTHSGGGSGEQFF	TGTGCCAGCAGCACCCATAGCGGGGGGGGTTCGGGTGAGCAGTTCTTC
NA	NA	TRBV14	TRBJ2-5	CASSPTWGPRETQYF	TGTGCCAGCAGCCCTACCTGGGGGCCTCGAGAGACCCAGTACTTC
TRBD2	NA	TRBV6-5	TRBJ2-7	CASNGGLASSYEQYF	TGTGCCAGCAACGGGGGACTAGCGAGCTCCTACGAGCAGTACTTC
NA	NA	TRBV5-1	TRBJ1-1	CASSSRGDDTEAFF	TGCGCCAGCAGCTCCCGGGGGGATGACACTGAAGCTTTCTTT
NA	NA	TRBV15	TRBJ1-5	CATSLDEGGLSNQPQHF	TGTGCCACCAGTCTCGACGAGGGGGGGCTGAGCAATCAGCCCCAGCATTTT
NA	NA	TRBV23-1	TRBJ1-6	CASSQHRYSLCSPLHF	TGCGCCAGCAGTCAACACAGGTATTCTTTGTGTTCACCCCTCCACTTT
TRBD1	NA	TRBV6-5	TRBJ1-5	CASRRQGASNQPQHF	TGTGCCAGCAGAAGACAGGGGGCAAGCAATCAGCCCCAGCATTTT
NA	NA	TRBV19	TRBJ1-2	CASSMGAGALYGYTF	TGTGCCAGTAGTATGGGGGCAGGGGCCCTATATGGCTACACCTTC
NA	NA	TRBV7-2	TRBJ2-5	CASSFFLRETQYF	TGTGCCAGCAGCTTTTTCCTCAGGGAGACCCAGTACTTC
NA	NA	TRBV5-1	TRBJ2-7	CASSPAGISVSYEQYF	TGCGCCAGCAGCCCGGCCGGTATTAGCGTGTCCTACGAGCAGTACTTC
TRBD1	NA	TRBV5-4	TRBJ2-2	CASSPGYAGTENTGELFF	TGTGCCAGCAGCCCTGGTTACGCCGGGACAGAGAACACCGGGGAGCTGTTTTTT
NA	NA	TRBV7-3	TRBJ2-1	CASSPSLTRNNEQFF	TGTGCCAGCAGTCCTTCTCTAACTCGCAACAATGAGCAGTTCTTC
NA	once	TRBV28	TRBJ1-2	CATSRGDRTYGYTF	TGTGCCACCAGCCGGGGGGACCGGACCTATGGCTACACCTTC
TRBD1	NA	TRBV10-3	TRBJ1-1	CAISESPGQGTEAFF	TGTGCCATCAGTGAGTCTCCGGGACAGGGGACTGAAGCTTTCTTT
NA	NA	TRBV7-2	TRBJ2-7	CASSLYRPEEQYF	TGTGCCAGCAGCTTATATCGACCGGAGGAGCAGTACTTC
NA	NA	TRBV7-9	TRBJ2-5	CASSFGQAETQYF	TGTGCCAGCAGCTTCGGCCAGGCGGAGACCCAGTACTTC
TRBD2	once	TRBV7-3	TRBJ2-1	CASSLTAQREGSNEQFF	TGTGCCAGCAGCTTAACGGCACAGCGGGAGGGCAGCAATGAGCAGTTCTTC
TRBD2	NA	TRBV24-1	TRBJ2-2	CATSDWGSGSTGELFF	TGTGCCACCAGTGATTGGGGTAGCGGGAGCACCGGGGAGCTGTTTTTT
TRBD1	NA	TRBV10-3	TRBJ1-6	CAISGGGQGLRRGDSPLHF	TGTGCCATCAGTGGCGGGGGACAGGGTCTCCGCCGGGGGGATTCACCCCTCCACTTT
TRBD1	NA	TRBV4-1	TRBJ1-6	CASSQGQGPGSLHF	TGCGCCAGCAGCCAAGGACAGGGGCCGGGGTCCCTCCACTTT
TRBD1	NA	TRBV7-3	TRBJ2-7	CASSSPDRGVLEQYF	TGTGCCAGCAGCTCCCCGGACAGGGGGGTTTTGGAGCAGTACTTC